The clone carrying this T cell receptor beta chain was seen at least ten times. What it recognizes is unknown. The sample comes from a study of T cells in Graves' hyperthyroidism and ophthalmopathy. Overall study results and limits: Most clonotypes that expanded in the thyroid above 0.001 also showed up in blood.

V was shortened by 0 bases and J by 2 bases, with 11 bases between the two germline ends. This CDR3 contains 14 residues. Germline CDR1 is DFQATT and CDR2 is SNEGSKA (reference sequence). TCR beta CDR3 regions were amplified from RNA transcripts. TCR CDR3 underwent first-round RT-PCR with the HTBI primer set. One entry per CDR3 protein results from TCRdb running MiXCR on the multiplex PCR reads. Of 450,000 to 650,000 distinct CDR3 sequences detected, 13% to 15% appear once; the ten largest clones hold 7% to 9%. A patient was excluded if there was uncontrolled infection, other autoimmune disease, pregnancy or lactation. PBMCs were derived from roughly 10 ml fresh peripheral blood.

The chain employs TRBV20-1 and TRBJ2-7, with no clear D. Sequences were obtained from blood. The receptor comes from a woman under 30 with Graves' ophthalmopathy. CDR3 DNA sequence: TGCAGTGCTAGAGATTACCAGGTTGCCTACGAGCAGTACTTC. It is translated as CSARDYQVAYEQYF.